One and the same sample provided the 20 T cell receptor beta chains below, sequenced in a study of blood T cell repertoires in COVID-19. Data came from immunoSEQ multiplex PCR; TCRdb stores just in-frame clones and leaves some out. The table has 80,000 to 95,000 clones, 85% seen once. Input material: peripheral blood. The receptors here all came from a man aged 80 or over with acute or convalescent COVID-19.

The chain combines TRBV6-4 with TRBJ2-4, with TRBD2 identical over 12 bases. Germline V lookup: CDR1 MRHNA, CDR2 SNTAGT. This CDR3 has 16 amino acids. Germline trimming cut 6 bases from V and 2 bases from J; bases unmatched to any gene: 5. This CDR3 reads CASSQTSGRTKNIQYF. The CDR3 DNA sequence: TGTGCCAGCAGCCAGACTAGCGGGAGAACCAAAAACATTCAGTACTTC.

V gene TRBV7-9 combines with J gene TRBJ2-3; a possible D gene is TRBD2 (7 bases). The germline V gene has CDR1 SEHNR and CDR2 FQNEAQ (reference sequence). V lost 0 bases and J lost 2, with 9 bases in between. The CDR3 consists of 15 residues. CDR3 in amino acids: CASSLAAGATDTQYF. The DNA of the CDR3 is TGTGCCAGCAGCTTAGCTGCGGGGGCCACAGATACGCAGTATTTT.

The CDR3 DNA is TGTGCCAGCAGTGAAGGGGCTAGGGGTGAAGCCTACGAGCAGTACTTC. Translating gives CASSEGARGEAYEQYF. The V and J genes are TRBV25-1 and TRBJ2-7; D perhaps matches TRBD1 (5 bases). This CDR3 is built from 16 residues. V gave up 2 bases and J gave up 2 bases, with 16 bases separating them. The germline gives CDR1 MGHDK, CDR2 SYGVNS.

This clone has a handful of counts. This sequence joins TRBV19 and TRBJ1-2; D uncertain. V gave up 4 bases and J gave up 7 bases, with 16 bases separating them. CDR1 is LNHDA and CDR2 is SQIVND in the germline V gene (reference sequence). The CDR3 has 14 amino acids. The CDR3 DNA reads TGTGCCAGTAGTACCACCGGGCTCAGCGGTGGCTACACCTTC. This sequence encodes CASSTTGLSGGYTF.

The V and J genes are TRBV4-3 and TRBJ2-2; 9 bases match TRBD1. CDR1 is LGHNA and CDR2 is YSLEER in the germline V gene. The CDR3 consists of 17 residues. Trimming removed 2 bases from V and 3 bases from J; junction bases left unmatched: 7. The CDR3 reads CASSQRDRGDHTGELFF. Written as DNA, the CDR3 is TGCGCCAGCAGCCAACGTGACAGGGGGGATCACACCGGGGAGCTGTTTTTT.

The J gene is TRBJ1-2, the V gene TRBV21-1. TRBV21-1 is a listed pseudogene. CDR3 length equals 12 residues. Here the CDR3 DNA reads TGTGCCAGCCCAGCAAGGAGAGGTGGCTACACCTTC. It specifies CASPARRGGYTF.

CDR3 amino acids: CAILIPGPSHSPLHF. CDR3 sequence (DNA): TGTGCCATCCTTATCCCGGGTCCCAGCCATTCACCCCTCCACTTT. The chain joins TRBV6-5 to TRBJ1-6; D is ambiguous. Germline-derived CDR1 and CDR2 are MNHEY and SVGAGI. Trimming cost V 10 bases and J 8 bases, with 21 bases left between them. The CDR3 length is 15 residues.

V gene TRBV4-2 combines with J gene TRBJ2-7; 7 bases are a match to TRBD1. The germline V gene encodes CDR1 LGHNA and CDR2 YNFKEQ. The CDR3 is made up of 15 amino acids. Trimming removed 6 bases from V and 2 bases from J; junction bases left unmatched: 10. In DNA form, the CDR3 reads TGTGCCAGCAGGATCCGGGACAGCACCACCTACGAGCAGTACTTC. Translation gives CASRIRDSTTYEQYF.

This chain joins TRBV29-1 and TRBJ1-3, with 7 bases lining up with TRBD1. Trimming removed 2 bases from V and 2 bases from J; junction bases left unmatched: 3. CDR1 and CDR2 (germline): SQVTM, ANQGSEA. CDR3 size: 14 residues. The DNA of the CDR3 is TGCAGCGTTGAACTGACAGGGACTGGAAACACCATATATTTT. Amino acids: CSVELTGTGNTIYF.

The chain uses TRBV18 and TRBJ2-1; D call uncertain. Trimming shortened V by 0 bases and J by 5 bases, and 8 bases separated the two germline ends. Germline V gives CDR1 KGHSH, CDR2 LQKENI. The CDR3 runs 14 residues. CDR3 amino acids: CASSPPSVDNEQFF. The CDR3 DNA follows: TGTGCCAGCTCACCACCGAGCGTAGACAATGAGCAGTTCTTC.

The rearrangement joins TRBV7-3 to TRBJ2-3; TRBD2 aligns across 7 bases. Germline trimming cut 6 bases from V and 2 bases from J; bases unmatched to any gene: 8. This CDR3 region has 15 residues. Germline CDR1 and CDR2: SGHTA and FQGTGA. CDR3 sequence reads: CASSLAGYPTDTQYF. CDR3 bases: TGTGCCAGCAGTTTAGCGGGCTACCCCACAGATACGCAGTATTTT.

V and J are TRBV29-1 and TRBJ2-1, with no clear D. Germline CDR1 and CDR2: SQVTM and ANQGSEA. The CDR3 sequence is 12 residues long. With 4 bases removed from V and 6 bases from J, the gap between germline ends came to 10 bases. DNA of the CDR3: TGCAGCGTTGGCGACTCCCCCAATGAGCAGTTCTTC. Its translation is CSVGDSPNEQFF.

CDR3 region: CASSYSPDEKLFF. CDR3 nucleotides: TGTGCCAGCAGTTACTCGCCAGATGAAAAACTGTTTTTT. The gene calls are TRBV6-5 and TRBJ1-4; the D is unclear. This CDR3 contains 13 residues. CDR1 is MNHEY and CDR2 is SVGAGI in the germline V gene. Deletions cut 0 bases from V and 6 bases from J, with 5 bases between.

DNA of the CDR3: TGTGCCAGCAGCTTCGGGTCCGGGGAGCTGTTTTTT. Translating gives CASSFGSGELFF. The chain uses TRBV5-4 and TRBJ2-2; D unclear. Per germline, CDR1 SGHNT and CDR2 YYREEE (reference sequence). This CDR3 has 12 residues. V was trimmed by 2 bases and J by 6 bases, leaving 5 bases between them.

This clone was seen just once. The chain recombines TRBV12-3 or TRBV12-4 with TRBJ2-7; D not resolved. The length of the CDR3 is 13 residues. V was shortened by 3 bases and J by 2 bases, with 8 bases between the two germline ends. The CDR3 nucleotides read TGTGCCAGCAGTTTTTTGGCCACCTACGAGCAGTACTTC. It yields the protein CASSFLATYEQYF.

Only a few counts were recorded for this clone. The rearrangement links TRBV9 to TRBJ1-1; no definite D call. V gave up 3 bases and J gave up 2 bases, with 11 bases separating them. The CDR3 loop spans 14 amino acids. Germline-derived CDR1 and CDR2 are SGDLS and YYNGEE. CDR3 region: CASSARLGNTEAFF. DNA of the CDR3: TGTGCCAGCAGCGCCCGGCTAGGCAACACTGAAGCTTTCTTT.

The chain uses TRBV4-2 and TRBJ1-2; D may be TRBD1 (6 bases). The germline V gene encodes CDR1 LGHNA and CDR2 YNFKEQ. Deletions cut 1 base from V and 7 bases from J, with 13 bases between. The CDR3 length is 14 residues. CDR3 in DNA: TGTGCCAGCAGCCAAGGTTCAGGGGAAGGTGGCTACACCTTC. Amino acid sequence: CASSQGSGEGGYTF.

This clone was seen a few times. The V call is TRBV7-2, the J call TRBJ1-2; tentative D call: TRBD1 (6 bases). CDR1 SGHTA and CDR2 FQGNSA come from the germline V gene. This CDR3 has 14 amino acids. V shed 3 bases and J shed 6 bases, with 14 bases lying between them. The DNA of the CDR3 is TGTGCCAGCAGCTTTTCGGGCAGGACAGATGGCTACACCTTC. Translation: CASSFSGRTDGYTF.

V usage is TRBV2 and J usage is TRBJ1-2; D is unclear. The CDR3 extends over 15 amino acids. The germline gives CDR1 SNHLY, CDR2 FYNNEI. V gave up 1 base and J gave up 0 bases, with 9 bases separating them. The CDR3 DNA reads TGTGCCAGCAGTGAAGGTGGCAGTTCTAACTATGGCTACACCTTC. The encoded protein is CASSEGGSSNYGYTF.

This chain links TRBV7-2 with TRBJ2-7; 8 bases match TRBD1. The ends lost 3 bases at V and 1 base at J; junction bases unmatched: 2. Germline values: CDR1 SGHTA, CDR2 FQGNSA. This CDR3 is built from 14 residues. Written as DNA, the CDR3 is TGTGCCAGCAGCTTGGACAGGGCATCCTACGAGCAGTACTTC. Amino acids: CASSLDRASYEQYF.